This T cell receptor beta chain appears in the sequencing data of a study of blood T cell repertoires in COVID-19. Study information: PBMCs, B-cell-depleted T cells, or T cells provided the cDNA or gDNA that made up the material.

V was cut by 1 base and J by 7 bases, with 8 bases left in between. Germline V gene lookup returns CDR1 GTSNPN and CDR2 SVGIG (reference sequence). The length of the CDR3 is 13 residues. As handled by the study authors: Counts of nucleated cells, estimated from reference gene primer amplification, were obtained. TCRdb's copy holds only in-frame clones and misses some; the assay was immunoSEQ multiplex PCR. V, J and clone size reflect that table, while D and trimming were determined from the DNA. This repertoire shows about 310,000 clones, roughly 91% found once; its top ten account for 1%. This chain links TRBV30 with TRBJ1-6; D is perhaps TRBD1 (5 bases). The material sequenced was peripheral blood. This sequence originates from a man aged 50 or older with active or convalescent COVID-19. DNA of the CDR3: TGTGCCTGGAGTGGACAGACAAATTCACCCCTCCACTTT. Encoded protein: CAWSGQTNSPLHF.